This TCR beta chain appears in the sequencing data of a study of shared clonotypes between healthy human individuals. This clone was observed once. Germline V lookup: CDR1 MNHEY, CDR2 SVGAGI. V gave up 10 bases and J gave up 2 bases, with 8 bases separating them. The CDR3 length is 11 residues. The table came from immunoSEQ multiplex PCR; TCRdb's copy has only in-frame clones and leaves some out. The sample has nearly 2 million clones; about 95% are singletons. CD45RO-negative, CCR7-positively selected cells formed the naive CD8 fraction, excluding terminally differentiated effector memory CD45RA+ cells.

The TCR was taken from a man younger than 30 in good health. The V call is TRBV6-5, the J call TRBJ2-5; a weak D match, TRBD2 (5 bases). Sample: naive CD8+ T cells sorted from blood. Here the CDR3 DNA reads TGTGCCACGGGGAATCAAGAGACCCAGTACTTC. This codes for CATGNQETQYF.